The sequence of this T cell receptor (beta chain) was determined in a study of shared clonotypes between healthy human individuals. About the study: Donors consisted of a couple of women and a few men between 18 and 49.

This CDR3 is 14 amino acids long. The germline CDR1 and CDR2 sequences are WSHSY and SAAADI. J gave up 3 bases and V 6 bases, and 7 bases lay outside the gene matches. An assay was performed, and its level was deep. Over several immunoSEQ plates, each subset's genomic DNA was distributed in even portions. Some 30,000 T cell genomes (about 320 ng DNA) went into each PBMC replicate. Sequencing used immunoSEQ multiplex PCR; TCRdb keeps in-frame clones, though not all of them. The sample records fewer than 650,000 clones, roughly 72% being singletons. The rearrangement links TRBV10-2 to TRBJ2-7; TRBD1 matches at 8 bases. This TCR came from a middle-aged woman in good health. Some clones in this sample may be carry-over from other donors' samples. The source material was PBMCs. CDR3 DNA sequence: TGCGCCAGCAGGACCCGACAGGGGATCTACGAGCAGTACTTC. Amino acid sequence: CASRTRQGIYEQYF.